The 4 T cell receptor beta chains reported below all come from one sample, sequenced in a study of blood T cell repertoires in COVID-19. The method was immunoSEQ multiplex PCR; TCRdb's version includes in-frame clones alone and lacks a portion of them. The sample has about 240,000 clones; about nine tenths are singletons. The sequencing input was PBMCs or T cells enriched from blood (not recorded which). These receptor sequences come from a woman aged 25-40 years with acute COVID-19.

The chain combines TRBV11-3 with TRBJ1-1; D is unclear. Trimming removed 5 bases from V and 1 base from J, with 8 bases in between. Looked up from germline, CDR1 is SGHNT and CDR2 is YENEEA. This CDR3 is 13 amino acids long. The CDR3 DNA sequence: TGTGCCAGCAGCCAACACACGAACACTGAAGCTTTCTTT. Its protein is CASSQHTNTEAFF.

This rearrangement joins TRBV3-1 (or the pseudogene TRBV3-2) to TRBJ1-2; 9 bases line up with TRBD1. The V and J ends lost 4 bases and 0 bases, in that order; junction bases with no gene match: 3. Germline CDR1 reads LGHDT; CDR2 reads YNNKEL (reference sequence). CDR3 length equals 15 residues. This chain's CDR3 is CASSRGTGTNYGYTF. The CDR3 bases are TGTGCCAGCAGCCGCGGGACAGGGACTAACTATGGCTACACCTTC.

This clone was counted at least ten times. The genes are TRBV15 and TRBJ2-5; D might be TRBD2 (6 bases). The CDR3 is 16 amino acids. The V gene's germline CDR1 is LNHNV and CDR2 YYDKDF (reference sequence). The germline V and J ends were trimmed by 0 bases and 9 bases, with 20 bases remaining between them. The CDR3 loop is CATSRDGGGALAAQYF. For the CDR3, the DNA is TGTGCCACCAGCAGAGATGGCGGCGGGGCTCTTGCGGCCCAGTACTTC.

This chain joins TRBV4-3 and TRBJ2-3; 14 nucleotides line up with TRBD2. J was trimmed by 3 bases and V by 4 bases; bases with no gene match: 6. Looked up from germline, CDR1 is LGHNA and CDR2 is YSLEER. The CDR3 covers 17 residues. The CDR3: CASSRQTSGGATDTQYF. The CDR3 nucleotides read TGCGCCAGCAGCCGCCAGACTAGCGGGGGGGCTACAGATACGCAGTATTTT.